This T cell receptor (beta chain) was captured in a study of T cells after posttransplantation cyclophosphamide. The assay was immunoSEQ multiplex PCR, and TCRdb's table has in-frame clones only and misses some. The repertoire includes more than 50,000 clones, roughly 86% of them detected once, and about 3% sits in the top ten. The sequencing input was PBMCs. This receptor was identified in a man aged 25-45 years with a blood cancer, CMV-positive, and with a related stem cell donor.

The CDR3 DNA reads as TGTGCCAGCAGTGAGTGGCTAGCGGGAGATAATGGGACAGATACGCAGTATTTT. The encoded protein is CASSEWLAGDNGTDTQYF. The chain recombines TRBV6-4 with TRBJ2-3, with TRBD2 identical over 10 bases. Germline V CDR1 and CDR2: MRHNA, SNTAGT. V trimming: 3 bases; J trimming: 3 bases; junction bases outside the gene matches: 12. The CDR3 loop spans 18 amino acids.